This T cell receptor (beta chain) was observed in a study of blood T cell repertoires in COVID-19. The overall study: Samples representing acute and convalescent COVID-19 were sourced from the United States, Italy and Spain. PBMCs, B-cell-depleted T cells, or T cells were the source of the cDNA or gDNA that made up the material.

Seattle cases were enrolled at active infection and followed longitudinally. The CDR3 has 14 amino acids. Germline loops: CDR1 MNHEY, CDR2 SMNVEV (reference sequence). V trimming: 5 bases; J trimming: 4 bases; junction bases outside the gene matches: 8. As handled by the study authors: Reference gene primer amplification gave nucleated cell count estimates. Generated by immunoSEQ multiplex PCR, the TCRdb table keeps only in-frame clones and is missing some. V, J and clone size were drawn from that table, and D and trimming were deduced from the DNA. Of approximately 400,000 clones listed, 88% are singletons.

The sequenced sample consisted of peripheral blood. This rearrangement joins TRBV27 to TRBJ2-7, with 7 nucleotides matching TRBD2. The clonotype was recovered from a woman in her forties or fifties with COVID-19, enrolled during active disease. CDR3 in DNA: TGTGCCAGCAGTAGCGTGGGACTATCTTACGAGCAGTACTTC. Translating it yields CASSSVGLSYEQYF.